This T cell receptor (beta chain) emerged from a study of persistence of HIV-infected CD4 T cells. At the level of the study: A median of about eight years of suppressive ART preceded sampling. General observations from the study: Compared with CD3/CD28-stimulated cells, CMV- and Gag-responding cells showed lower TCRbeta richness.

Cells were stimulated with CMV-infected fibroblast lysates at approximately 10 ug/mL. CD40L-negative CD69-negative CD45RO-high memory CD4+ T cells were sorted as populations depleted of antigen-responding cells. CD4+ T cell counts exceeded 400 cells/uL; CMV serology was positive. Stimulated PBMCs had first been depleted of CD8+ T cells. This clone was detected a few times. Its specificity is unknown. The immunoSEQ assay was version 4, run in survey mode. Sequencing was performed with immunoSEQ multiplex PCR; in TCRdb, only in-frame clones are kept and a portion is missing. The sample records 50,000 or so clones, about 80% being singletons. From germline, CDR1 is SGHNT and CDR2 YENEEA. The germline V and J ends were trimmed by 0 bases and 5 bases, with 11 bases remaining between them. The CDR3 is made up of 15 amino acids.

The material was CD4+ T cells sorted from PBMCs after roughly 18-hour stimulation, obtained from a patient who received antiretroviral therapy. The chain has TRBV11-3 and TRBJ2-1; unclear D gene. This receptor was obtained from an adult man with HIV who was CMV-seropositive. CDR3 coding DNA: TGTGCCAGCAGCTTAGATCAAGGGCCAGACAATGAGCAGTTCTTC. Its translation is CASSLDQGPDNEQFF.